This T cell receptor beta chain was recovered during a study of blood T cell repertoires in COVID-19. The length of the CDR3 is 14 residues. Deletions cut 4 bases from V and 3 bases from J, with 9 bases between. Per germline, CDR1 SGHNT and CDR2 YENEEA. TCRdb's table, derived via immunoSEQ multiplex PCR, lists solely in-frame clones and lacks some. Of some 290,000 clones in the sample, 81% were seen once. Sequenced material: peripheral blood. This receptor was taken from a woman in her sixties or seventies with active or convalescent COVID-19. This chain connects TRBV11-3 to TRBJ2-2; D may be TRBD1 (6 bases). CDR3 nucleotide sequence: TGTGCCAGCAGCTCGGACAGATACACCGGGGAGCTGTTTTTT. This encodes CASSSDRYTGELFF.